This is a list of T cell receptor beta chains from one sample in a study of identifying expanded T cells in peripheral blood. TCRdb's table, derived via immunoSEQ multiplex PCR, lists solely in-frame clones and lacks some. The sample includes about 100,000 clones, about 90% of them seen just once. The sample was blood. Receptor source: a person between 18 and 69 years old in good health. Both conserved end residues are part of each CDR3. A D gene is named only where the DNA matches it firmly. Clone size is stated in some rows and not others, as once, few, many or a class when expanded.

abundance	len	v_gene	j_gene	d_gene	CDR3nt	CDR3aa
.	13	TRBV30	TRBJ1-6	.	TGTGCCTGGACTGCTTTTGGTAATTCACCCCTCCACTTT	CAWTAFGNSPLHF
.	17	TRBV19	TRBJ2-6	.	TGTGCCAGTAGTTACGCGACGGACAGCTCTGGGGCCAACGTCCTGACTTTC	CASSYATDSSGANVLTF
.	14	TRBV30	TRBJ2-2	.	TGTGCCTGGAGTTTAAAGAGCAGGAACGGGGAGCTGTTTTTT	CAWSLKSRNGELFF
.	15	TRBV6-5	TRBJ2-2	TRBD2	TGTGCCAGCAGACGCGGGGGAGCGAACACCGGGGAGCTGTTTTTT	CASRRGGANTGELFF
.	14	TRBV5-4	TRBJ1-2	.	TGTGCCAGCAGCTTGGACGGTACGAACTATGGCTACACCTTC	CASSLDGTNYGYTF
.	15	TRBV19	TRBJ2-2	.	TGTGCCAGTAGTACTCCTACGGGATCCACGGGGGAGCTGTTTTTT	CASSTPTGSTGELFF
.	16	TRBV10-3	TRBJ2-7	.	TGTGCCATCAGTTATGGGACACCATTTCGCTCCTACGAGCAGTACTTC	CAISYGTPFRSYEQYF
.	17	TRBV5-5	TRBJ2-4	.	TGTGCCAGCAGCTTGGATTTGGACAGAGCTCCCGGTAACATTCAGTACTTC	CASSLDLDRAPGNIQYF
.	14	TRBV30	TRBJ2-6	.	TGTGCCTGGAGTGGGGGCCCTGGGGCCAACGTCCTGACTTTC	CAWSGGPGANVLTF
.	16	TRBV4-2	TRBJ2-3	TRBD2	TGTGCCAGCAGCCCCGTGGCGGGAGCCTTCACAGATACGCAGTATTTT	CASSPVAGAFTDTQYF
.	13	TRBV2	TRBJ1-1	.	TGTGCCAGCAGTGAAAAGGGGTCCACTGAAGCTTTCTTT	CASSEKGSTEAFF
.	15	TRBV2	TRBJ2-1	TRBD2	TGTGCCAGCAGTGAAGACCAGGGAGGGTGGAATGAGCAGTTCTTC	CASSEDQGGWNEQFF
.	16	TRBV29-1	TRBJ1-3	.	TGCAGCGTGGTACTGTGGCGGGGTCCCTCTGGAAACACCATATATTTT	CSVVLWRGPSGNTIYF
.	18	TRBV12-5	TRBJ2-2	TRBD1	TGTGCTAGTGGTTTGGCCCCAAAGGACAGGGCGGTAACCGGGGAGCTGTTTTTT	CASGLAPKDRAVTGELFF
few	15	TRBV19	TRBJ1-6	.	TGTGCCAGTAGTACCCAGGACCATGGTAATTCACCCCTCCACTTT	CASSTQDHGNSPLHF
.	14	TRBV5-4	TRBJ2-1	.	TGTGCCAGCGCCTCCGGGGGAGGGGGATTTGAGCAGTTCTTC	CASASGGGGFEQFF
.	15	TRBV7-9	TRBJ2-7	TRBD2	TGTGCCAGCAGCGACGGCGGGAGGATAGTGGACGAGCAGTACTTC	CASSDGGRIVDEQYF
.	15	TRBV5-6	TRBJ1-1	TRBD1	TGTGCCAGCAGCTGGGGGACAGGGAGGAACACTGAAGCTTTCTTT	CASSWGTGRNTEAFF
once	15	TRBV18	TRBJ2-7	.	TGTGCCAGCTCCCCCTCGGGCGGACGATCCTACGAGCAGTACTTC	CASSPSGGRSYEQYF
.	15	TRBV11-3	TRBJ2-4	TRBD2	TGTGCCAGCAGCTCTTCAACTAGCGAGAAAAACATTCAGTACTTC	CASSSSTSEKNIQYF
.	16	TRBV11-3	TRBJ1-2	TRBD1	TGTGCCAGCAGCCCGACAGGGGGGGGAGTCGCCTATGGCTACACCTTC	CASSPTGGGVAYGYTF
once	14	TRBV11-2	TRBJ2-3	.	TGTGCCAGCTCGAGGGATGGGGCCCCAGATACGCAGTATTTT	CASSRDGAPDTQYF
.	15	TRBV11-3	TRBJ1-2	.	TGTGCCAGCAGCTTCGGTTACACCTCTAACTATGGCTACACCTTC	CASSFGYTSNYGYTF
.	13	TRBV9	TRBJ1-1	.	TGTGCCAGCAGCGTAGTGTCGGGGACTGAAGCTTTCTTT	CASSVVSGTEAFF
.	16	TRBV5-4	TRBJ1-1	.	TGTGCCAGCAGCTCGAAACAGGGTCCAGGGGACACTGAAGCTTTCTTT	CASSSKQGPGDTEAFF
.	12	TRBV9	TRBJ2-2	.	TGTGCCAGCAGCCCCACGGAGGTGGAGCTGTTTTTT	CASSPTEVELFF
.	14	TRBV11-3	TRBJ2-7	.	TGTGCCAGCAGCGTGACTAGGGGATTCAGGGAGCAGTACTTC	CASSVTRGFREQYF
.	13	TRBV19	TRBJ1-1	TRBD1	TGTGCCACCTGGTACAGGGGAAGTACTGAAGCTTTCTTT	CATWYRGSTEAFF
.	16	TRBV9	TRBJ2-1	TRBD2	TGTGCCAGCAGCGTATTGGAAGGGCGGGAGAGGAATGAGCAGTTCTTC	CASSVLEGRERNEQFF
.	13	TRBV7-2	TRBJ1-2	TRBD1	TGTGCCAGCAGCTTAGACAGGGGCCATGGCTACACCTTC	CASSLDRGHGYTF
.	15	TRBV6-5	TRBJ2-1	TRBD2	TGTGCCAGCAGTGACTCGAGCGGGGGGGCCAATGAGCAGTTCTTC	CASSDSSGGANEQFF
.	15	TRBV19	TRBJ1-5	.	TGTGCCAGTAGTGCGTCAGCTCATAGCAATCAGCCCCAGCATTTT	CASSASAHSNQPQHF
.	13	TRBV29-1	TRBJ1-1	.	TGCAGCGTTGAGTTACAGCAGAACACTGAAGCTTTCTTT	CSVELQQNTEAFF
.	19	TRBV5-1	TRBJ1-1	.	TGCGCCAGCAGCATAAATTATTCACAGGGAAAGGGGTTGAACACTGAAGCTTTCTTT	CASSINYSQGKGLNTEAFF
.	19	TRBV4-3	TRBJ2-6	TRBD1	TGCGCCAGCAGCTCCGGGACAGGGGGCTGGCTGTCGGGGGCCAACGTCCTGACTTTC	CASSSGTGGWLSGANVLTF
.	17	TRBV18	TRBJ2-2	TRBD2	TGTGCCAGCTCACCACCGGGACTAGCGCAGAACACCGGGGAGCTGTTTTTT	CASSPPGLAQNTGELFF